A single sample is the source of the 27 T cell receptor beta chains below, sequenced in a study of multiple sclerosis patients with progressive multifocal leukoencephalopathy. Data came from immunoSEQ multiplex PCR; TCRdb stores just in-frame clones and leaves some out. The data show roughly 29,000 clones, around 89% seen once. Regarding time point: 12 to 13 months of natalizumab therapy. This sample comprised PBMCs, obtained from a patient treated with natalizumab. These receptors originate from a human donor with multiple sclerosis.

The chain is built from TRBV27 and TRBJ2-1, with 14 positions matching TRBD2. The CDR3 covers 13 residues. The germline V gene has CDR1 MNHEY and CDR2 SMNVEV (reference sequence). V was clipped by 6 bases and J by 15 bases; unmatched bases: 7. The CDR3 bases are TGTGCCAGCAGCCGGGGACTAGCGGGGGTTGGGTTCTTC. Translation: CASSRGLAGVGFF.

The V gene is TRBV6-5, the J gene TRBJ1-2; weak D call: TRBD1 (5 bases). The germline CDR1 and CDR2 sequences are MNHEY and SVGAGI. The CDR3 runs to 13 residues. Trimming cost V 2 bases and J 9 bases, with 13 bases left between them. The CDR3 sequence: CASSYPKGRSYTF. The CDR3, as DNA: TGTGCCAGCAGTTACCCGAAGGGGCGCAGCTACACCTTC.

The genes are TRBV9 and TRBJ2-5; 10 bases agree with TRBD2. The ends lost 0 bases at V and 3 bases at J; junction bases unmatched: 2. The CDR3 is 15 residues long. From germline, CDR1 is SGDLS and CDR2 YYNGEE. The CDR3 protein is CASSVVSGGKETQYF. In DNA form, the CDR3 reads TGTGCCAGCAGCGTAGTTAGCGGGGGGAAAGAGACCCAGTACTTC.

This chain uses TRBV28 with TRBJ2-7; D gene unclear. The CDR3 loop spans 14 amino acids. Trimming left V 3 bases short and J 6 bases short, with 15 bases between. Germline CDR1 MDHEN, CDR2 SYDVKM. The CDR3 DNA reads as TGTGCCAGCAGTTTGATGGAAGCCCTAAGCGAGCAGTACTTC. This gives the protein CASSLMEALSEQYF.

CDR3: CASSLTTGELELFF. The CDR3 DNA is TGCGCCAGCAGCTTGACGACAGGGGAATTGGAGCTGTTTTTT. The chain joins TRBV5-1 to TRBJ2-2, with 8 nucleotides matching TRBD1. V was pared by 1 base and J by 10 bases, with 6 bases of the junction left unmatched. The CDR3 runs to 14 residues. CDR1 and CDR2 (germline): SGHRS, YFSETQ.

This chain connects TRBV4-2 to TRBJ1-6, with TRBD1 matching over 7 bases. Looked up from germline, CDR1 is LGHNA and CDR2 is YNFKEQ. The V gene end was trimmed by 0 bases and the J gene end by 8 bases; junction bases not matched to a gene: 4. The CDR3 spans 15 residues. CDR3 coding DNA: TGTGCCAGCAGCCAAGAGGTACAGGGGTATTCACCCCTCCACTTT. Protein sequence: CASSQEVQGYSPLHF.

The gene calls are TRBV7-3 and TRBJ1-1; weak D call: TRBD1 (5 bases). This CDR3 has 13 residues. The germline gives CDR1 SGHTA, CDR2 FQGTGA. Deletions cut 4 bases from V and 1 base from J, with 7 bases between. CDR3 region: CASSSTGNTEAFF. The DNA of the CDR3 is TGTGCCAGCAGCTCAACAGGGAACACTGAAGCTTTCTTT. The variable domain in full, completed from reference TRBV7-3 and TRBJ1-1, reads GAGVSQTPSNKVTEKGKYVELRCDPISGHTALYWYRQSLGQGPEFLIYFQGTGAADDSGLPNDRFFAVRPEGSVSTLKIQRTERGDSAVYLCASSSTGNTEAFFGQGTRLTVV.

The chain combines TRBV11-2 with TRBJ2-5, with D perhaps assigned TRBD1 or TRBD2 (5 bases each). The germline CDR1 and CDR2 sequences are SGHAT and FQNNGV. This CDR3 has 13 residues. Trimming shortened V by 5 bases and J by 7 bases, and 14 bases separated the two germline ends. This CDR3 is CASSPGTILTQYF. DNA for the CDR3: TGTGCCAGCAGCCCTGGGACCATCCTGACCCAGTACTTC. Drawing the rest from reference TRBV11-2 and TRBJ2-5, the complete variable domain is EAGVAQSPRYKIIEKRQSVAFWCNPISGHATLYWYQQILGQGPKLLIQFQNNGVVDDSQLPKDRFSAERLKGVDSTLKIQPAKLEDSAVYLCASSPGTILTQYFGPGTRLLVL.

This chain uses TRBV11-2 with TRBJ2-1; no clear D gene. V was cut by 2 bases and J by 11 bases, with 10 bases left in between. CDR1 is SGHAT and CDR2 is FQNNGV in the germline V gene. The length of the CDR3 is 12 residues. The CDR3 loop reads CASSLLPRQQFF. The CDR3 nucleotides read TGTGCCAGCAGCTTACTCCCCAGGCAGCAGTTCTTC.

This chain connects TRBV2 to TRBJ2-7; D is possibly TRBD2 (6 bases). V lost 2 bases and J lost 6, with 17 bases in between. In germline, CDR1 is SNHLY, CDR2 FYNNEI. The CDR3 has 15 residues. The CDR3 region is CASSESWIGGGEQYF. In nucleotides, the CDR3 is TGTGCCAGCAGTGAATCGTGGATCGGGGGAGGCGAGCAGTACTTC.

The rearrangement uses TRBV6-1 and TRBJ1-2, with a weak D call TRBD1 (6 bases). The CDR3 length is 12 residues. V was shortened by 6 bases and J by 8 bases, with 13 bases between the two germline ends. Germline V lookup: CDR1 MNHNS, CDR2 SASEGT. The DNA for the CDR3 is TGTGCCAGCAGCCCGGTCGGGGGCGGCTACACCTTC. Amino acids: CASSPVGGGYTF.

The chain recombines TRBV11-1 with TRBJ1-1; no clear D. The CDR3 is 14 residues long. The V end was cut by 1 base, the J end by 1 base, with 7 bases between. CDR1 and CDR2 from the germline V gene are SGHAT and FQDESV (reference sequence). In DNA, the CDR3 is TGTGCCAGCAGCTTAGTGATTGAGAACACTGAAGCTTTCTTT. It specifies CASSLVIENTEAFF. The full variable domain, with the rest looked up from reference TRBV11-1 and TRBJ1-1, is EAEVAQSPRYKITEKSQAVAFWCDPISGHATLYWYRQILGQGPELLVQFQDESVVDDSQLPKDRFSAERLKGVDSTLKIQPAELGDSAMYLCASSLVIENTEAFFGQGTRLTVV.

The V gene is TRBV19, the J gene TRBJ1-5; 7 bases match TRBD1. V gave up 7 bases and J gave up 1 base; unmatched junction bases: 16. This CDR3 is built from 18 residues. CDR1 is LNHDA and CDR2 is SQIVND in the germline V gene (reference sequence). As DNA, the CDR3 is TGTGCCAGTAACTCTCCCCGATGGTCAGGGGGAAGCAATCAGCCCCAGCATTTT. It is translated as CASNSPRWSGGSNQPQHF.

The chain combines TRBV4-1 with TRBJ2-2; the D call may be TRBD1 or TRBD2 (6 bases each). Germline V gives CDR1 MGHRA, CDR2 YSYEKL. V lost 0 bases to trimming and J lost 0 bases, with 23 bases between them. There are 21 residues in the CDR3. This chain's CDR3 is CASSQDLGEDRDYANTGELFF. The CDR3 DNA reads TGCGCCAGCAGCCAAGATCTCGGGGAGGACAGAGACTACGCGAACACCGGGGAGCTGTTTTTT.

The V and J genes are TRBV9 and TRBJ2-2; D remains unclear. Trimming removed 4 bases from V and 6 bases from J, with 13 bases in between. Germline values: CDR1 SGDLS, CDR2 YYNGEE. The CDR3 is 14 residues long. The DNA of the CDR3 is TGTGCCAGCAGCTCGACGACTCTAGCCGGGGAGCTGTTTTTT. Translation: CASSSTTLAGELFF.

The sample holds one count of this clone. This chain joins TRBV2 and TRBJ2-4; D is undetermined. V was trimmed by 10 bases and J by 6 bases, leaving 13 bases between them. CDR1 and CDR2 from the germline V gene are SNHLY and FYNNEI. The CDR3 consists of 12 residues. CDR3 amino acids: CATIPKPNIQYF. The CDR3 DNA reads TGTGCCACCATCCCAAAACCAAACATTCAGTACTTC.

The count of this clone is one. CDR3 DNA sequence: TGTGCCATCAGTGTGTTGACAGGCTCTGTCTATGGCTACACCTTC. Residues: CAISVLTGSVYGYTF. The rearrangement uses TRBV10-3 and TRBJ1-2, with D perhaps TRBD1 (6 bases). Trimming removed 4 bases from V and 4 bases from J, with 16 bases in between. CDR1 ENHRY and CDR2 SYGVKD come from the germline V gene. This CDR3 has 15 amino acids.

The chain employs TRBV7-6 and TRBJ2-7; D might be TRBD2 (6 bases). Germline CDR1 reads SGHVS; CDR2 reads FNYEAQ. Trimming cost V 1 base and J 4 bases, with 14 bases left between them. CDR3 length: 15 amino acids. CDR3 region: CASSLVGGSGYEQYF. CDR3 DNA sequence: TGTGCCAGCAGCTTAGTGGGGGGATCGGGTTACGAGCAGTACTTC.

The rearrangement joins TRBV29-1 to TRBJ2-3; TRBD2 matches 11 bases. CDR1 and CDR2 from the germline V gene are SQVTM and ANQGSEA. CDR3 size: 16 residues. V trimming: 0 bases; J trimming: 2 bases; junction bases outside the gene matches: 4. Here the CDR3 reads CSVEDRLAGTTDTQYF. The CDR3 DNA is TGCAGCGTTGAAGATCGACTAGCGGGGACCACAGATACGCAGTATTTT.

The count of this clone is one. The chain has TRBV5-1 and TRBJ1-2; D is ambiguous. The germline V gene has CDR1 SGHRS and CDR2 YFSETQ. The CDR3 is 13 amino acids. The V gene lost 6 bases and the J gene lost 8 bases, with 17 bases spanning the gap. This CDR3 reads CASTEGLRGGYTF. The CDR3 coding sequence is TGCGCCAGCACCGAGGGTCTCAGAGGGGGCTACACCTTC.

This chain links TRBV7-8 with TRBJ1-1, with D possibly matching TRBD1 (5 bases). V was pared by 5 bases and J by 1 base, with 14 bases between. There are 15 residues in the CDR3. Germline CDR1 SGHVS, CDR2 FQNEAQ. CDR3 sequence reads: CASSKRATGNTEAFF. CDR3 nucleotides: TGTGCCAGCAGCAAACGCGCTACAGGGAACACTGAAGCTTTCTTT.

CDR3 protein: CASSLEQVYEQYF. CDR3 coding DNA: TGTGCCAGCAGCTTGGAACAGGTCTACGAGCAGTACTTC. The chain couples TRBV5-5 to TRBJ2-7, with a tentative D call TRBD1 (5 bases). Trimming cost V 0 bases and J 3 bases, with 7 bases left between them. The germline V gene encodes CDR1 SGHKS and CDR2 YYEKEE (reference sequence). This CDR3 region has 13 residues.

The sample holds a few counts of this clone. The rearrangement uses TRBV6-1 and TRBJ2-7; D is perhaps TRBD1 (5 bases). CDR3 length equals 12 residues. The germline gives CDR1 MNHNS, CDR2 SASEGT. Trimming pared 7 bases from V and 0 bases from J, leaving 7 bases between. CDR3 coding DNA: TGTGCCAGCATCGACAGCTCCTACGAGCAGTACTTC. It translates to CASIDSSYEQYF.

The chain uses TRBV6-5 and TRBJ1-2; D gene uncertain. The CDR3 sequence is 14 residues long. The germline V gene has CDR1 MNHEY and CDR2 SVGAGI. V shed 5 bases and J shed 8 bases, with 18 bases lying between them. The CDR3 DNA reads as TGTGCCAGCAGTGTTGGGCGAAATATGCGGGGCTACACCTTC. Its translation is CASSVGRNMRGYTF.

The chain carries TRBV28 and TRBJ2-5; no clear D. The DNA end is more similar to TRBJ2-7, so the J call may be wrong. Germline values: CDR1 MDHEN, CDR2 SYDVKM. The CDR3 is 15 residues long. CDR3 region: CASSVPSRKSYEQYF. The CDR3 DNA reads TGTGCCAGCAGCGTGCCTTCACGGAAGTCCTACGAGCAGTACTTC.

The chain combines TRBV5-6 with TRBJ2-4; possible D gene TRBD1, 6 bases. V lost 4 bases, J lost 6 bases, and 23 bases lay in between. The germline CDR1 and CDR2 sequences are SGHDT and YYEEEE. This CDR3 contains 17 residues. The CDR3 here is CASSDPTGSLIGNIQYF. The CDR3 DNA reads TGTGCCAGCAGCGACCCGACAGGTTCACTCATAGGAAACATTCAGTACTTC.

V is TRBV18 and J is TRBJ2-7; 7 bases line up with TRBD1. The length of the CDR3 is 13 residues. V dropped 3 bases and J dropped 5; count of bases not matched to a gene: 4. The germline V gene encodes CDR1 KGHSH and CDR2 LQKENI. The CDR3 DNA reads TGTGCCAGCTCACCTGACAGGGACAACGAGCAGTACTTC. Protein product: CASSPDRDNEQYF.